The 30 T cell receptor beta chains presented below share a single source sample, sequenced in a study of Ad26.COV2.S vaccination and SARS-CoV-2 variants. Described treatment: some 20 received Ad26.COV2.S at low or high dose, single or two shots; roughly five received placebo; per-sample allocation not given. Sampling was done on day 63 after the first vaccine or placebo injection. This table comes from immunoSEQ multiplex PCR, and its TCRdb copy is limited to in-frame clones, with some not included. The data hold 350,000 to 450,000 clones, with around 91% observed a single time. Sequenced here: peripheral blood, sampled in a trial of Ad26.COV2.S vaccine versus placebo. The receptors stem from a person aged 18-65 years who received the Ad26.COV2.S COVID-19 vaccine or a placebo.

The table lists this clone with a few counts. The chain couples TRBV19 to TRBJ1-1; D remains ambiguous. Per the germline V gene, CDR1 is LNHDA and CDR2 is SQIVND (reference sequence). Trimming took 7 bases from V and 2 from J, leaving 14 bases between them. There are 14 residues in the CDR3. The DNA of the CDR3 is TGTGCCAGTAAACCCCCACGGGGAAACACTGAAGCTTTCTTT. Amino acid sequence: CASKPPRGNTEAFF.

The chain combines TRBV6-5 with TRBJ1-1; D ambiguous. Deletions cut 6 bases from V and 1 base from J, with 12 bases between. Germline V gene lookup returns CDR1 MNHEY and CDR2 SVGAGI. The CDR3 is made up of 14 amino acids. The CDR3 region is CASSPNGENTEAFF. Here the CDR3 DNA reads TGTGCCAGCAGCCCGAACGGGGAGAACACTGAAGCTTTCTTT.

This clone showed up just once. The chain has TRBV18 and TRBJ2-5, with D unresolved. Germline V CDR1 and CDR2: KGHSH, LQKENI. The CDR3 extends over 13 amino acids. Trimming removed 3 bases from V and 3 bases from J, with 8 bases in between. CDR3 residues: CASSPPSEETQYF. The CDR3 region has the DNA TGTGCCAGCTCACCCCCTAGTGAAGAGACCCAGTACTTC.

For this clone: This sample includes further DNA sequences coding for the same CDR3. V gene TRBV9 combines with J gene TRBJ2-3, with 7 bases that match TRBD2. With V trimmed by 0 bases and J by 0 bases, 4 bases remained unmatched. CDR3 length: 16 residues. The germline gives CDR1 SGDLS, CDR2 YYNGEE. The CDR3 DNA sequence: TGTGCCAGCAGCGTAGGTCTAGCGGCTAGCACAGATACGCAGTATTTT. The encoded protein is CASSVGLAASTDTQYF. Full variable domain (outside the CDR3, taken from reference TRBV9 and TRBJ2-3): DSGVTQTPKHLITATGQRVTLRCSPRSGDLSVYWYQQSLDQGLQFLIQYYNGEERAKGNILERFSAQQFPDLHSELNLSSLELGDSALYFCASSVGLAASTDTQYFGPGTRLTVL.

This clone appeared once. The chain joins TRBV28 to TRBJ2-3, with a possible D match to TRBD2 (5 bases). V dropped 2 bases and J dropped 1 base, with 10 bases sitting between them. This CDR3 spans 15 amino acids. Germline values: CDR1 MDHEN, CDR2 SYDVKM. The DNA for the CDR3 is TGTGCCAGCAGTTTAGGCGGGCTAGGCACAGATACGCAGTATTTT. It codes for CASSLGGLGTDTQYF.

This rearrangement joins TRBV11-3 to TRBJ2-7; D uncertain. The V gene lost 2 bases and the J gene lost 0 bases, with 11 bases spanning the gap. Germline V gives CDR1 SGHNT, CDR2 YENEEA. CDR3 length equals 15 residues. The CDR3: CASSLRLRGSYEQYF. CDR3 bases: TGTGCCAGCAGCTTACGACTCCGTGGCTCCTACGAGCAGTACTTC.

The rearrangement uses TRBV7-9 and TRBJ1-4, with unresolved D. The CDR3 loop spans 15 amino acids. V was cut by 5 bases and J by 0 bases, with 10 bases left in between. Germline V lookup: CDR1 SEHNR, CDR2 FQNEAQ (reference sequence). CDR3 sequence: CASSAELATNEKLFF. The CDR3 DNA follows: TGTGCCAGCAGCGCAGAACTAGCAACTAATGAAAAACTGTTTTTT.

A word on this clone: The sample carries other DNA sequences with the same CDR3. The rearrangement joins TRBV18 to TRBJ2-2; 8 nucleotides line up with TRBD1. The germline gives CDR1 KGHSH, CDR2 LQKENI. CDR3 size: 15 residues. V dropped 1 base and J dropped 4; count of bases not matched to a gene: 2. The CDR3 region is CASSPLGQGTGELFF. CDR3 coding DNA: TGTGCCAGCTCACCACTAGGACAGGGCACCGGGGAGCTGTTTTTT.

This rearrangement joins TRBV5-1 to TRBJ2-7; weak D call: TRBD1 (6 bases). CDR1 is SGHRS and CDR2 is YFSETQ in the germline V gene. The CDR3 consists of 14 residues. V lost 5 bases to trimming and J lost 0 bases, with 12 bases between them. CDR3 region: CASSPDRPSYEQYF. CDR3 DNA sequence: TGCGCCAGCAGTCCGGACAGACCCTCCTACGAGCAGTACTTC.

V is TRBV25-1 and J is TRBJ1-4; no definite D call. This CDR3 spans 15 amino acids. Per germline, CDR1 MGHDK and CDR2 SYGVNS. V lost 1 base and J 2 bases, leaving 8 bases between the germline ends. CDR3 protein: CASSELGSTNEKLFF. The CDR3 coding sequence is TGTGCCAGCAGTGAATTGGGCAGCACTAATGAAAAACTGTTTTTT.

The chain is built from TRBV12-3 or TRBV12-4 and TRBJ2-7, with D hard to call. This CDR3 is 11 amino acids long. V lost 6 bases, J lost 2 bases, and 5 bases lay in between. The CDR3 DNA sequence: TGTGCCAGCAGCCACACCTACGAGCAGTACTTC. Encoded protein: CASSHTYEQYF.

This chain links TRBV27 with TRBJ2-1, with TRBD2 matching 8 bases. Trimming took 5 bases from V and 3 from J; bases not matched to a gene: 3. This CDR3 region has 14 residues. The germline CDR1 and CDR2 sequences are MNHEY and SMNVEV (reference sequence). CDR3 DNA: TGTGCCAGCAGTCTGCGGGGGGTCTACAATGAGCAGTTCTTC. This translates into CASSLRGVYNEQFF.

The V gene is TRBV3-1 (or the pseudogene TRBV3-2), the J gene TRBJ1-2, with 9 bases lining up with TRBD1. The length of the CDR3 is 15 residues. Trimming at V came to 8 bases and at J to 7 bases, leaving 14 bases not matched to a gene. Germline CDR1 and CDR2: LGHDT and YNNKEL (reference sequence). The CDR3 loop is CASRKNTGGWGGYTF. The CDR3 DNA follows: TGTGCCAGCCGGAAAAATACAGGGGGCTGGGGTGGCTACACCTTC.

The rearrangement joins TRBV6-4 to TRBJ2-2, with unresolved D. V was shortened by 6 bases and J by 5 bases, with 7 bases between the two germline ends. This CDR3 contains 12 residues. CDR1 and CDR2 (germline): MRHNA, SNTAGT. The DNA for the CDR3 is TGTGCCAGCAGCAACCGAACCGGGGAGCTGTTTTTT. Translation gives CASSNRTGELFF.

The chain joins TRBV10-3 to TRBJ2-7, with D tentatively TRBD1 (5 bases). CDR3 size: 12 residues. Germline V CDR1 and CDR2: ENHRY, SYGVKD. Deletions cut 10 bases from V and 1 base from J, with 11 bases between. CDR3 coding DNA: TGTGCCACCCAGGGCCTATCCTACGAGCAGTACTTC. This gives the protein CATQGLSYEQYF.

V gene TRBV15 combines with J gene TRBJ1-1; D is possibly TRBD1 (6 bases). CDR1 is LNHNV and CDR2 is YYDKDF in the germline V gene (reference sequence). V was shortened by 4 bases and J by 3 bases, with 15 bases between the two germline ends. This CDR3 comprises 15 residues. The chain's CDR3 is CATSNRGGLYTEAFF. CDR3 nucleotides: TGTGCCACCAGCAACCGCGGGGGGCTGTACACTGAAGCTTTCTTT.

Note on this clone: Other DNA variants within this sample encode the same CDR3. The rearrangement uses TRBV28 and TRBJ2-3; D is possibly TRBD1 or TRBD2 (5 bases each). Deletions cut 6 bases from V and 3 bases from J, with 16 bases between. Looked up from germline, CDR1 is MDHEN and CDR2 is SYDVKM. The CDR3 extends over 15 amino acids. This CDR3 reads CASSLSGDGTDTQYF. The CDR3 nucleotides read TGTGCCAGCAGCCTCTCTGGGGACGGTACAGATACGCAGTATTTT.

V usage is TRBV4-1 and J usage is TRBJ2-5; TRBD2 matches 11 bases. Trimming removed 2 bases from V and 3 bases from J; junction bases left unmatched: 5. The CDR3 extends over 16 amino acids. Per germline, CDR1 MGHRA and CDR2 YSYEKL. The CDR3 DNA is TGCGCCAGCAGCCAACCAACTAGCGGGAGAAAAGAGACCCAGTACTTC. Protein: CASSQPTSGRKETQYF.

CDR3 in DNA: TGTGCCAGTAGGCCAGGACCGGGACAGACGAATGAAAAACTGTTTTTT. Translating it yields CASRPGPGQTNEKLFF. The V gene is TRBV19, the J gene TRBJ1-4, with 7 bases matching TRBD1. CDR3 size: 16 residues. Germline V lookup: CDR1 LNHDA, CDR2 SQIVND (reference sequence). V gave up 6 bases and J gave up 5 bases; unmatched junction bases: 12.

The sample holds one count of this clone. The genes are TRBV6-5 and TRBJ2-5, with D perhaps matching TRBD1 or TRBD2 (5 bases each). Deletions cut 6 bases from V and 5 bases from J, with 19 bases between. Germline V CDR1 and CDR2: MNHEY, SVGAGI. The CDR3 sequence is 15 residues long. CDR3 DNA sequence: TGTGCCAGCAGCCTCGACGTTAGGGACGGGGAGACCCAGTACTTC. Translation gives CASSLDVRDGETQYF.

This clone has a handful of counts. The chain carries TRBV6-1 and TRBJ1-2; 7 bases are shared with TRBD1. Trimming took 2 bases from V and 6 from J; bases not matched to a gene: 9. CDR3 length: 15 residues. Germline V gene data show CDR1 as MNHNS and CDR2 as SASEGT. The CDR3 region is CASSELGTELNGYTF. The CDR3 region has the DNA TGTGCCAGCAGTGAACTGGGGACAGAACTTAATGGCTACACCTTC.

The chain links TRBV18 to TRBJ2-1; 9 bases are shared with TRBD2. CDR3 length equals 16 residues. V was clipped by 2 bases and J by 5 bases; unmatched bases: 7. Looked up from germline, CDR1 is KGHSH and CDR2 is LQKENI. The DNA of the CDR3 is TGTGCCAGCTCACCATGGCCTAGCGGGACAAACAATGAGCAGTTCTTC. It codes for CASSPWPSGTNNEQFF.

The chain combines TRBV7-8 with TRBJ1-6; 10 nucleotides match TRBD1. This CDR3 has 15 amino acids. CDR1 and CDR2 from the germline V gene are SGHVS and FQNEAQ. Losses at the gene ends were 5 bases for V and 8 bases for J; bases not matched to a gene: 6. The DNA for the CDR3 is TGTGCCAGCAGCCCGTCCGGGACAGGGGATTCACCCCTCCACTTT. It translates to CASSPSGTGDSPLHF.

The genes are TRBV9 and TRBJ2-3, with D perhaps matching TRBD2 (6 bases). The ends were cut back, 5 bases at V and 2 bases at J, with 12 bases in the middle. Germline-derived CDR1 and CDR2 are SGDLS and YYNGEE. This CDR3 contains 14 residues. The CDR3 sequence is CASSWDWNTDTQYF. The CDR3 nucleotides are TGTGCCAGCAGTTGGGACTGGAACACAGATACGCAGTATTTT. Filled out from reference TRBV9 and TRBJ2-3, the complete variable domain reads DSGVTQTPKHLITATGQRVTLRCSPRSGDLSVYWYQQSLDQGLQFLIQYYNGEERAKGNILERFSAQQFPDLHSELNLSSLELGDSALYFCASSWDWNTDTQYFGPGTRLTVL.

This clone has only one observation. V and J are TRBV18 and TRBJ1-1; D remains ambiguous. Per germline, CDR1 KGHSH and CDR2 LQKENI. The V and J ends lost 6 bases and 0 bases respectively, with 14 bases between them. The CDR3 is 15 residues long. The CDR3 protein is CASSLIEQMNTEAFF. CDR3 coding DNA: TGTGCCAGCTCCCTGATTGAACAGATGAACACTGAAGCTTTCTTT.

Turning to this clone: The same CDR3 can be traced to other DNA sequences in this sample. The chain recombines TRBV29-1 with TRBJ2-4; D is unclear. V lost 2 bases to trimming and J lost 7 bases, with 6 bases between them. The CDR3 totals 11 residues. From germline, CDR1 is SQVTM and CDR2 ANQGSEA. Written as DNA, the CDR3 is TGCAGCGTTGAACTGGGTAACATTCAGTACTTC. Translating gives CSVELGNIQYF.

The chain recombines TRBV9 with TRBJ1-4; possible D gene TRBD1, 5 bases. The CDR3 is made up of 14 amino acids. V shed 5 bases and J shed 5 bases, with 13 bases lying between them. Germline V gene data show CDR1 as SGDLS and CDR2 as YYNGEE. Written as DNA, the CDR3 is TGTGCCAGCAGTCTGGGACCGCCCAATGAAAAACTGTTTTTT. Translated: CASSLGPPNEKLFF.

This clone came up a few times. The V and J genes are TRBV13 and TRBJ1-1; D is uncertain. The CDR3 is made up of 16 amino acids. Germline V gene data show CDR1 as PRHDT and CDR2 as FYEKMQ (reference sequence). Trimming stripped 6 bases from V and 1 base from J, with 18 bases between. DNA of the CDR3: TGTGCCAGCAGTTGGAATCTTAAAGTCGGGAACACTGAAGCTTTCTTT. This translates into CASSWNLKVGNTEAFF.

V and J are TRBV2 and TRBJ2-5, with D possibly called TRBD1 or TRBD2 (5 bases each). Germline CDR1 reads SNHLY; CDR2 reads FYNNEI. Trimming stripped 8 bases from V and 7 bases from J, with 17 bases between. This CDR3 has 13 amino acids. The CDR3 DNA follows: TGTGCCAGCCTTTCAGGGACCCCCGGGACCCAGTACTTC. The encoded protein is CASLSGTPGTQYF.

The chain combines TRBV6-5 with TRBJ1-5; a weak D match, TRBD1 (5 bases). The CDR3 extends over 16 amino acids. V gave up 0 bases and J gave up 4 bases, with 13 bases separating them. Germline lookup yields CDR1 MNHEY and CDR2 SVGAGI. Here the CDR3 DNA reads TGTGCCAGCAGTTACTCGGCAGGGAGAGGGAATCAGCCCCAGCATTTT. Its translation: CASSYSAGRGNQPQHF.